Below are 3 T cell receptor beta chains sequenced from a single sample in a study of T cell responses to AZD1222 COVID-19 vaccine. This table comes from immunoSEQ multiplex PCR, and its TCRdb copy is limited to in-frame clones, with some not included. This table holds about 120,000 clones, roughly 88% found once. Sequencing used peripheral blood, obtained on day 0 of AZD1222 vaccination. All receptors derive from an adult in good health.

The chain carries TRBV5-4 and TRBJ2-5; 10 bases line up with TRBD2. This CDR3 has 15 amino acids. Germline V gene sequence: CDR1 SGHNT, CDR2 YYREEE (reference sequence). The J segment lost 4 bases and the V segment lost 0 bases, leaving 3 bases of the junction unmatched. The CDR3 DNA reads TGTGCCAGCAGCTTGGGGCTAGCGGGGGCAGAGACCCAGTACTTC. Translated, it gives CASSLGLAGAETQYF.

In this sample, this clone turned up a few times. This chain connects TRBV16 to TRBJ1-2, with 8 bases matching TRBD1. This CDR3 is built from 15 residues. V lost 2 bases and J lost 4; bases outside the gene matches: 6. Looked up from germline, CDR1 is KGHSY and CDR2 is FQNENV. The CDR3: CASSQPGGWGYGYTF. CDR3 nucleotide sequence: TGTGCCAGCAGCCAACCAGGGGGCTGGGGCTATGGCTACACCTTC.

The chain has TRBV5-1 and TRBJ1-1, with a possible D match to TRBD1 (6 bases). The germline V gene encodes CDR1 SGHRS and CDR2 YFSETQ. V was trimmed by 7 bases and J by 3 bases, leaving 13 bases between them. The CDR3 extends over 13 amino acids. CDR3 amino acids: CASAPQGYTEAFF. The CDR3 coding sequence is TGCGCCAGCGCACCACAGGGCTACACTGAAGCTTTCTTT.